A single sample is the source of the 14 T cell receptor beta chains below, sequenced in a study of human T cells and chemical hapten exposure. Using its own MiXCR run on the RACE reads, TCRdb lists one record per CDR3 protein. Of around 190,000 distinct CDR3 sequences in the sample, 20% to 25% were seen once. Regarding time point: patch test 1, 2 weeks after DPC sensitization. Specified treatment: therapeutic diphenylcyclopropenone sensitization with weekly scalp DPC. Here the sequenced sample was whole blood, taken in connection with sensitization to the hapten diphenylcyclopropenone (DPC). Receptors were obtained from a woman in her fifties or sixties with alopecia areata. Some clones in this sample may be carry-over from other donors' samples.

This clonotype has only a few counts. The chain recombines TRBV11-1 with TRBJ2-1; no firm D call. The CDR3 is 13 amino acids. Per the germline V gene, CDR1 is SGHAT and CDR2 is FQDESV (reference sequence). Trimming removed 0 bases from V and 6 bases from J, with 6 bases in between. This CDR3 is CASSLASVNEQFF. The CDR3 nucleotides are TGTGCCAGCAGCTTAGCGTCCGTCAATGAGCAGTTCTTC.

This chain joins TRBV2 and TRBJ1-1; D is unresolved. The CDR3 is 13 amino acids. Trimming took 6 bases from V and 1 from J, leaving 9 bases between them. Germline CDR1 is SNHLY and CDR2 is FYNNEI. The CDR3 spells CASRILWNTEAFF. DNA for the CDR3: TGTGCCAGCAGGATACTCTGGAACACTGAAGCTTTCTTT.

CDR3 nucleotide sequence: TGTGCCAGCTCACCAGGATCAGTAATCCCCAGGAGCACAGATACGCAGTATTTT. Translation: CASSPGSVIPRSTDTQYF. This rearrangement joins TRBV18 to TRBJ2-3; D is uncertain. The V gene lost 2 bases and the J gene lost 0 bases, with 18 bases spanning the gap. CDR1 is KGHSH, CDR2 LQKENI, per germline. This CDR3 has 18 residues.

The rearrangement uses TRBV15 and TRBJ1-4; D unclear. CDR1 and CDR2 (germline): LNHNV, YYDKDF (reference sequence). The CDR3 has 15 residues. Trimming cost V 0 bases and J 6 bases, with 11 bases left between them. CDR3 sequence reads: CATSRDQGSDEKLFF. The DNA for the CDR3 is TGTGCCACCAGCAGAGATCAAGGCAGCGATGAAAAACTGTTTTTT.

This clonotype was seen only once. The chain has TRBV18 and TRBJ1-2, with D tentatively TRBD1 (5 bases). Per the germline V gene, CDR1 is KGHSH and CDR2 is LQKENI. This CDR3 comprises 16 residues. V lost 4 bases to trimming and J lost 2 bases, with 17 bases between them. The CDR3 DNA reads TGTGCCAGCTCACGCCCGCGACAGACGACGAACTATGGCTACACCTTC. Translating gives CASSRPRQTTNYGYTF.

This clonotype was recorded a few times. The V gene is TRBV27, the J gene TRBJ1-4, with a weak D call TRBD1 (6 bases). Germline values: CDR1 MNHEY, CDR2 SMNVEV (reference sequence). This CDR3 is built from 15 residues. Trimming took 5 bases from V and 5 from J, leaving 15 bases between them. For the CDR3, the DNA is TGTGCCAGCAGTGGAGGACAGCCTTACAATGAAAAACTGTTTTTT. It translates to CASSGGQPYNEKLFF.

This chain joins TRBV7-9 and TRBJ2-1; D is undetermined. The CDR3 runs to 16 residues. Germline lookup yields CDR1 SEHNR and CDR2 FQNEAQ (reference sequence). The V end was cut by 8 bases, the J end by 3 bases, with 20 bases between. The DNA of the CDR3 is TGTGCCAGCGCAGGAGAGCGAGGATCTAACTACAATGAGCAGTTCTTC. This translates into CASAGERGSNYNEQFF.

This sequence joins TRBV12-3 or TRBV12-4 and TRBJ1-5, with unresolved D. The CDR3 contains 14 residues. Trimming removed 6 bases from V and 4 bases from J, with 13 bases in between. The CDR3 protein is CASSGVNGNQPQHF. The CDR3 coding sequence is TGTGCCAGCAGCGGGGTTAACGGTAATCAGCCCCAGCATTTT.

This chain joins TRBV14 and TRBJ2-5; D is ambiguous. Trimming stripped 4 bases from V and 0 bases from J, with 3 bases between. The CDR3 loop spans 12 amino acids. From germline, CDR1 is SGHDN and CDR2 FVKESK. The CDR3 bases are TGTGCCAGCAGCCGTTACCAAGAGACCCAGTACTTC. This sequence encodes CASSRYQETQYF. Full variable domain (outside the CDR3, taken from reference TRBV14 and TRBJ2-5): EAGVTQFPSHSVIEKGQTVTLRCDPISGHDNLYWYRRVMGKEIKFLLHFVKESKQDESGMPNNRFLAERTGGTYSTLKVQPAELEDSGVYFCASSRYQETQYFGPGTRLLVL.

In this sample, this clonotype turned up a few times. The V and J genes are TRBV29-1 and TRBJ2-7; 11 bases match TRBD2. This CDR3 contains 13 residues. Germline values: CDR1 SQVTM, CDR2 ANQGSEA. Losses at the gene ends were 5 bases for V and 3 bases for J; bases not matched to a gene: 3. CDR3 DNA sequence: TGCAGCGTTCGGGGACTAGCGGACTACGAGCAGTACTTC. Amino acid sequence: CSVRGLADYEQYF.

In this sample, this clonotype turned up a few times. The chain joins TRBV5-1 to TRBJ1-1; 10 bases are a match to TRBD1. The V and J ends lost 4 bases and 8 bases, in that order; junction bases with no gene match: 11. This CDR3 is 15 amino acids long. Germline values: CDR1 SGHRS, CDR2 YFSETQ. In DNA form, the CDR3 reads TGCGCCAGCAGCAGTCTGGGACAGGGGAGAGCCGAAGCTTTCTTT. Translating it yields CASSSLGQGRAEAFF.

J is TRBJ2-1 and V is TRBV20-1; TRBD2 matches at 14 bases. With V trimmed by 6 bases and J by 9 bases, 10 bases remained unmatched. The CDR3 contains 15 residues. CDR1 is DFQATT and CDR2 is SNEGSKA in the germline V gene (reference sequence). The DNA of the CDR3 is TGCAGTGCCTCATCGGGACTAGCGGGAGCTGTTGAGCAGTTCTTC. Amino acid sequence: CSASSGLAGAVEQFF.

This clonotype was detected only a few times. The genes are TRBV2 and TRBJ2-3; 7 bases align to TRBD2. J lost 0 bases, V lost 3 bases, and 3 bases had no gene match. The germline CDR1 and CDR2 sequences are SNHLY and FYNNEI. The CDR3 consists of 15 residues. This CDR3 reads CASSDGGGSTDTQYF. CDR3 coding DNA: TGTGCCAGCAGTGATGGGGGAGGGAGCACAGATACGCAGTATTTT. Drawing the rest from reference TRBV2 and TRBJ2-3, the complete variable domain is EPEVTQTPSHQVTQMGQEVILRCVPISNHLYFYWYRQILGQKVEFLVSFYNNEISEKSEIFDDQFSVERPDGSNFTLKIRSTKLEDSAMYFCASSDGGGSTDTQYFGPGTRLTVL.

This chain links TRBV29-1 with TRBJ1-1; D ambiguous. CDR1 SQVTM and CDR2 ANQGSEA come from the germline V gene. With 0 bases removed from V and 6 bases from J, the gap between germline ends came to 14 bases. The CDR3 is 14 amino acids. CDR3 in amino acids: CSVEEIGITAEAFF. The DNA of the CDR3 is TGCAGCGTTGAAGAAATAGGAATCACCGCTGAAGCTTTCTTT.